This record looks at one T cell receptor (beta chain) sequence and its context. Its antigen is as yet unknown. This entry belongs to a study of T cell responses to AZD1222 COVID-19 vaccine. Points from the study as a whole: Once two AZD1222 doses were given, Spike-specific TCR breadth and depth went up. At 160-218 and 743-854, vaccine-associated CD4 TCRs were dominant, and they spanned spike. Among the donors, most were white British and more were female, and clonal diversity was possibly underestimated.

Trimming stripped 3 bases from V and 3 bases from J, with 8 bases between. CDR1 is SNHLY and CDR2 is FYNNEI in the germline V gene. CDR3 length: 13 amino acids. Assay: immunoSEQ multiplex PCR; the TCRdb copy retains only in-frame clones and omits some. Among 100,000 or so clones listed, roughly 84% were seen once. J is TRBJ1-2 and V is TRBV2; D may be TRBD1 (5 bases). Material: peripheral blood, obtained on day 0 of AZD1222 vaccination. This receptor was obtained from an adult in good health. CDR3 DNA sequence: TGTGCCAGCAGTGAGCAGACAGACTATGGCTACACCTTC. Protein: CASSEQTDYGYTF. Complete variable domain (other parts from reference TRBV2 and TRBJ1-2): EPEVTQTPSHQVTQMGQEVILRCVPISNHLYFYWYRQILGQKVEFLVSFYNNEISEKSEIFDDQFSVERPDGSNFTLKIRSTKLEDSAMYFCASSEQTDYGYTFGSGTRLTVV.